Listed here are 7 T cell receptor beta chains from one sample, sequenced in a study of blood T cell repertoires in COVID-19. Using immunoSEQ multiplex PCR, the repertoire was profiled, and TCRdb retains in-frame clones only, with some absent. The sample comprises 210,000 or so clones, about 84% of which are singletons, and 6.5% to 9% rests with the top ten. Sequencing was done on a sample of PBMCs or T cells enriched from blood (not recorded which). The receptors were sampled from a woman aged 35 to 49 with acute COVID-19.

CDR3 bases: TGTGCCAGCAGTCCCCCCCCGGGGGGCATAAGGGAGACCCAGTACTTC. Residues: CASSPPPGGIRETQYF. The rearrangement joins TRBV27 to TRBJ2-5, with a weak D call TRBD2 (7 bases). There are 16 residues in the CDR3. V was trimmed by 5 bases and J by 5 bases, leaving 21 bases between them. Germline V CDR1 and CDR2: MNHEY, SMNVEV (reference sequence).

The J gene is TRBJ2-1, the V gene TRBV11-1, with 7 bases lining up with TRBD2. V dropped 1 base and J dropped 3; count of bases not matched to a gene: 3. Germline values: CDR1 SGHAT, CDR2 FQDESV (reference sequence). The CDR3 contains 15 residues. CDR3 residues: CASSLEGGSYNEQFF. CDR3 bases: TGTGCCAGCAGCTTAGAGGGCGGGAGCTACAATGAGCAGTTCTTC.

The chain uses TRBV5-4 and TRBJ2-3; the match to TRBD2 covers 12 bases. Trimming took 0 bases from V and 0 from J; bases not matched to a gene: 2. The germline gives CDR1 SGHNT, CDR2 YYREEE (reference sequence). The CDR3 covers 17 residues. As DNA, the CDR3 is TGTGCCAGCAGCTTGGCTCTAGCGGGGGGGAGCACAGATACGCAGTATTTT. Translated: CASSLALAGGSTDTQYF.

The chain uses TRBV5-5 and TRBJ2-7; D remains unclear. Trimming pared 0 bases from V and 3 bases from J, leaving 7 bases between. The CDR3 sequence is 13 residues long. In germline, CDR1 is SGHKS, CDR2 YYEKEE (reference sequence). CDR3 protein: CASSLGRNYEQYF. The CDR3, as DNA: TGTGCCAGCAGCTTGGGCAGGAACTACGAGCAGTACTTC.

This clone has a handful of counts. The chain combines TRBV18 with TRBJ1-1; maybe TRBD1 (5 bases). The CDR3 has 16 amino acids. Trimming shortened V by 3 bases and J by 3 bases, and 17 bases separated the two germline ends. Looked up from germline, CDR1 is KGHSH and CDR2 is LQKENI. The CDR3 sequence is CASSPKGRGTDTEAFF. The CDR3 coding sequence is TGTGCCAGCTCACCGAAAGGAAGGGGAACGGACACTGAAGCTTTCTTT.

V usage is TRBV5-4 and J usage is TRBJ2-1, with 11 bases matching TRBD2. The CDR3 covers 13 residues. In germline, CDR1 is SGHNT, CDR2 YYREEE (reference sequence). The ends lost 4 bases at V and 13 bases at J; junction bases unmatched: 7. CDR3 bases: TGTGCCAGCAGCGCCATAGCGGGGGGGTCTCAGTTCTTC. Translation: CASSAIAGGSQFF.

The CDR3 protein is CASSLARGEQYF. The CDR3 nucleotides read TGTGCCAGCAGCTTAGCTCGCGGCGAGCAGTACTTC. The J gene is TRBJ2-7, the V gene TRBV7-8; D not certain. CDR1 and CDR2 (germline): SGHVS, FQNEAQ. The CDR3 has 12 amino acids. Trimming removed 0 bases from V and 6 bases from J, with 6 bases in between.